These T cell receptor beta chains were read from a single sample in a study of blood T cell repertoires in COVID-19. Only in-frame clones appear in the TCRdb table, and some are missing; sequencing was by immunoSEQ multiplex PCR. The data hold some 300,000 clones, with about 87% observed a single time. The material sequenced was peripheral blood. These TCRs come from a woman between 45 and 60 years old with COVID-19, enrolled during active disease. Both conserved end residues are part of each CDR3. A D gene is named only where the DNA matches it firmly. Size is omitted from some rows. Given values are once, few, many or a class for expanded clones.

CDR3: CASSSGLAGGGPHDEQFF
D: TRBD2
size: -
J: TRBJ2-1
length: 18
V: TRBV14

CDR3: CASSQGQVNSPLHF
D: -
size: -
J: TRBJ1-6
length: 14
V: TRBV3-1/TRBV3-2

CDR3: CASSQRDRRSDEQFF
D: TRBD1
size: -
J: TRBJ2-1
length: 15
V: TRBV3-1/TRBV3-2

CDR3: CASSLEGAGYNEQFF
D: TRBD1
size: once
J: TRBJ2-1
length: 15
V: TRBV5-1

CDR3: CASSFRQGMAYGYTF
D: TRBD1
size: -
J: TRBJ1-2
length: 15
V: TRBV3-1/TRBV3-2

CDR3: CASSPEVNGNNEQFF
D: -
size: -
J: TRBJ2-1
length: 15
V: TRBV4-1

CDR3: CASSTSPGQGGYEQFF
D: TRBD1
size: -
J: TRBJ2-1
length: 16
V: TRBV5-4

CDR3: CASSVAPQGLAGGMDTQYF
D: TRBD2
size: -
J: TRBJ2-3
length: 19
V: TRBV9

CDR3: CSVGGNSGTQYF
D: -
size: -
J: TRBJ2-5
length: 12
V: TRBV29-1

CDR3: CASRLAGGPQTEQFF
D: TRBD2
size: -
J: TRBJ2-1
length: 15
V: TRBV11-2

CDR3: CASSGGPSTDTQYF
D: -
size: once
J: TRBJ2-3
length: 14
V: TRBV7-2

CDR3: CASSLLGQGTDEQYF
D: TRBD1
size: -
J: TRBJ2-7
length: 15
V: TRBV5-4

CDR3: CASSILSASYNEQFF
D: -
size: -
J: TRBJ2-1
length: 15
V: TRBV19

CDR3: CASSLVQVGTEAFF
D: -
size: -
J: TRBJ1-1
length: 14
V: TRBV7-9

CDR3: CASSLGAGASGETQYF
D: TRBD2
size: -
J: TRBJ2-5
length: 16
V: TRBV5-1

CDR3: CASSLAGTGKEEKLFF
D: TRBD1
size: -
J: TRBJ1-4
length: 16
V: TRBV5-5

CDR3: CASSREGGYEQYF
D: -
size: -
J: TRBJ2-7
length: 13
V: TRBV5-1

CDR3: CASSLPTTSGAEQFF
D: TRBD2
size: -
J: TRBJ2-1
length: 15
V: TRBV13

CDR3: CASIGAANYGYTF
D: -
size: -
J: TRBJ1-2
length: 13
V: TRBV11-2

CDR3: CAWSVVTGTNEQFF
D: -
size: few
J: TRBJ2-1
length: 14
V: TRBV30

CDR3: CASSPHERSYPYNEQFF
D: -
size: few
J: TRBJ2-1
length: 17
V: TRBV3-1/TRBV3-2

CDR3: CASTPGTGPQPQHF
D: TRBD1
size: -
J: TRBJ1-5
length: 14
V: TRBV9

CDR3: CASSSSGNYEQYF
D: TRBD2
size: -
J: TRBJ2-7
length: 13
V: TRBV5-1

CDR3: CGARGSSYNEQFF
D: -
size: -
J: TRBJ2-1
length: 13
V: TRBV6-5

CDR3: CASSFQGREQYF
D: -
size: -
J: TRBJ2-7
length: 12
V: TRBV7-3

CDR3: CASKLSDTVYEQYF
D: -
size: -
J: TRBJ2-7
length: 14
V: TRBV14

CDR3: CASSVSIDTKYNEQFF
D: -
size: -
J: TRBJ2-1
length: 16
V: TRBV9

CDR3: CASSGSGGTDTQYF
D: -
size: -
J: TRBJ2-3
length: 14
V: TRBV2

CDR3: CSVGGVAGGPGNEQFF
D: TRBD2
size: -
J: TRBJ2-1
length: 16
V: TRBV29-1

CDR3: CASGGKWPQHF
D: -
size: -
J: TRBJ1-5
length: 11
V: TRBV10-2

CDR3: CAIGKAGAGGYNEQFF
D: TRBD2
size: -
J: TRBJ2-1
length: 16
V: TRBV10-3

CDR3: CASSLDGRVTGELFF
D: TRBD2
size: -
J: TRBJ2-2
length: 15
V: TRBV5-1

CDR3: CASSLSRGSYEQYF
D: -
size: -
J: TRBJ2-7
length: 14
V: TRBV27